One sample yielded the 10 T cell receptor beta chains listed below, sequenced in a study of T cells expressing NK-cell markers. TCRdb reprocessed the 5' RACE reads and reports one entry per CDR3 protein, with no DNA. This sample's table reports more than 120,000 distinct CDR3 sequences. Sequencing was done on a sample of blood T cells: a sorted CD56 or NKG2C T cell subset, CD4+ or CD8+ T cells, or bulk PBMC T cells (not recorded which). Source of these receptors: a man in his late teens or twenties in good health.

J is TRBJ1-5 and V is TRBV5-4. Germline V gene sequence: CDR1 SGHNT, CDR2 YYREEE (reference sequence). The CDR3 contains 12 residues. The CDR3: CASSFFGQPQHF.

The chain carries TRBV7-2 and TRBJ2-1; TCRdb names TRBD1, which stays unverified in the absence of DNA. Germline V gene sequence: CDR1 SGHTA, CDR2 FQGNSA. The CDR3 is 14 amino acids. The CDR3 sequence: CAGKGAGGVNEQFF.

V usage is TRBV6-2 or TRBV6-3 and J usage is TRBJ2-5; TCRdb's D call of TRBD2 is untestable without DNA. The germline V gene has CDR1 MNHEY and CDR2 SVGEGT. CDR3 length: 14 amino acids. The CDR3 is CASSPGATQETQYF.

The CDR3 region is CASSAIGVGNTGELFF. The chain carries TRBV10-2 and TRBJ2-2. This CDR3 is 16 amino acids long. The germline CDR1 and CDR2 sequences are WSHSY and SAAADI.

This chain uses TRBV2 with TRBJ2-3; TCRdb calls TRBD1, which cannot be checked without DNA. The CDR3 sequence is 15 residues long. Germline CDR1 and CDR2: SNHLY and FYNNEI. CDR3 sequence reads: CASSGAVSITDTQYF.

The V gene is TRBV19, the J gene TRBJ1-2; the D call of TRBD1 rests on TCRdb alone, since no DNA is present to check it. Germline CDR1 reads LNHDA; CDR2 reads SQIVND (reference sequence). The CDR3 totals 14 residues. CDR3: CASRIGQGLYGYTF.

The gene calls are TRBV11-2 and TRBJ2-1; TCRdb proposes TRBD1, but this gene call is untestable without DNA. The CDR3 is 16 amino acids. The germline V gene encodes CDR1 SGHAT and CDR2 FQNNGV. CDR3 residues: CASSLAGRGLVNEQFF.

The chain joins TRBV15 to TRBJ1-1. This CDR3 has 12 residues. CDR1 LNHNV and CDR2 YYDKDF come from the germline V gene (reference sequence). The CDR3 is CATSLVNTEAFF.

V usage is TRBV24-1 and J usage is TRBJ2-3; the TCRdb call, TRBD2, lacks DNA for checking. Germline V CDR1 and CDR2: KGHDR, SFDVKD. The CDR3 runs 13 residues. CDR3: CATSDPEADTQYF.

J is TRBJ1-2 and V is TRBV13; lacking DNA, the TRBD1 call made by TCRdb goes unchecked. Germline CDR1 and CDR2: PRHDT and FYEKMQ (reference sequence). CDR3 length: 14 amino acids. The CDR3 loop is CASSPGQGSYGYTF. Complete variable domain (other parts from reference TRBV13 and TRBJ1-2): AAGVIQSPRHLIKEKRETATLKCYPIPRHDTVYWYQQGPGQDPQFLISFYEKMQSDKGSIPDRFSAQQFSDYHSELNMSSLELGDSALYFCASSPGQGSYGYTFGSGTRLTVV.